Presented here are 9 T cell receptor beta chains from one specimen sequenced in a study of shared clonotypes between healthy human individuals. Assay used: immunoSEQ multiplex PCR; TCRdb lists only in-frame clones, some missing. The sample lists around 2.3 million clones, roughly 95% occurring once. Sequencing used naive CD4+ T cells sorted from blood. As for subset: CD45RA+ positively selected. The origin of the receptors is a man aged 18 to 29 in good health.

CDR3 sequence reads: CASSQDISGAGEKLFF. CDR3 sequence (DNA): TGCGCCAGCAGCCAAGATATTTCCGGGGCGGGGGAAAAACTGTTTTTT. The rearrangement links TRBV4-3 to TRBJ1-4; D might be TRBD1 (5 bases). Germline CDR1 reads LGHNA; CDR2 reads YSLEER. The CDR3 totals 16 residues. Trimming cost V 0 bases and J 8 bases, with 16 bases left between them.

As for this clone: At the DNA level, this CDR3 is encoded by other sequences in the same sample as well. This rearrangement joins TRBV5-6 to TRBJ2-7; D is ambiguous. CDR3 length: 13 amino acids. Trimming removed 0 bases from V and 0 bases from J, with 4 bases in between. The germline gives CDR1 SGHDT, CDR2 YYEEEE. CDR3 sequence (DNA): TGTGCCAGCAGCTTGGCTAGCTCCTACGAGCAGTACTTC. It encodes CASSLASSYEQYF.

The count of this clone is one. The V call is TRBV7-6, the J call TRBJ1-5; TRBD1 matches at 7 bases. In germline, CDR1 is SGHVS, CDR2 FNYEAQ. The CDR3 sequence is 16 residues long. Losses at the gene ends were 5 bases for V and 5 bases for J; bases not matched to a gene: 12. The CDR3 sequence: CASSLGTAPLDQPQHF. The CDR3 region has the DNA TGTGCCAGCAGCCTGGGGACAGCGCCTTTGGATCAGCCCCAGCATTTT. Full variable domain (outside the CDR3, taken from reference TRBV7-6 and TRBJ1-5): GAGVSQSPRYKVTKRGQDVALRCDPISGHVSLYWYRQALGQGPEFLTYFNYEAQQDKSGLPNDRFSAERPEGSISTLTIQRTEQRDSAMYRCASSLGTAPLDQPQHFGDGTRLSIL.

J is TRBJ1-1 and V is TRBV30; 7 bases align to TRBD1. The CDR3 is made up of 14 amino acids. Looked up from germline, CDR1 is GTSNPN and CDR2 is SVGIG (reference sequence). V gave up 5 bases and J gave up 5 bases; unmatched junction bases: 11. CDR3 coding DNA: TGTGCCTGGGACCCCAGGGGGGGTTTGACTGAAGCTTTCTTT. Protein product: CAWDPRGGLTEAFF.

The V call is TRBV18, the J call TRBJ2-1, with a possible D match to TRBD2 (6 bases). This CDR3 has 12 amino acids. V dropped 6 bases and J dropped 3 bases, with 6 bases sitting between them. The germline V gene encodes CDR1 KGHSH and CDR2 LQKENI. The CDR3, as DNA: TGTGCCAGCTCGGGGGGCTACAATGAGCAGTTCTTC. It specifies CASSGGYNEQFF. Looking up the rest from reference TRBV18 and TRBJ2-1 gives the full variable domain: NAGVMQNPRHLVRRRGQEARLRCSPMKGHSHVYWYRQLPEEGLKFMVYLQKENIIDESGMPKERFSAEFPKEGPSILRIQQVVRGDSAAYFCASSGGYNEQFFGPGTRLTVL.

The chain has TRBV6-5 and TRBJ2-2; TRBD1 aligns across 7 bases. The V segment lost 6 bases and the J segment 3 bases; nucleotides outside the gene matches: 4. The CDR3 is 14 residues long. Germline V gene data show CDR1 as MNHEY and CDR2 as SVGAGI. As DNA, the CDR3 is TGTGCCAGCAGATGGGACAGCTACACCGGGGAGCTGTTTTTT. Amino acids: CASRWDSYTGELFF.

This clone was counted once. The chain is built from TRBV7-6 and TRBJ2-1; 8 nucleotides match TRBD2. There are 16 residues in the CDR3. Germline V lookup: CDR1 SGHVS, CDR2 FNYEAQ. The trim removed 5 bases at V and 3 bases at J, leaving 9 bases unmatched. The CDR3 bases are TGTGCCAGCAGCAGCCTCCGGGGGGGTAACTACAATGAGCAGTTCTTC. It translates to CASSSLRGGNYNEQFF.

The J gene is TRBJ2-7, the V gene TRBV19, with D perhaps TRBD1 (6 bases). Deletions cut 1 base from V and 0 bases from J, with 16 bases between. CDR1 and CDR2 from the germline V gene are LNHDA and SQIVND (reference sequence). There are 17 residues in the CDR3. CDR3 protein: CASSIAERTASSYEQYF. CDR3 DNA sequence: TGTGCCAGTAGTATAGCCGAAAGGACAGCCTCCTCCTACGAGCAGTACTTC.

The chain has TRBV5-6 and TRBJ1-4; no reliable D call. V lost 1 base to trimming and J lost 4 bases, with 8 bases between them. Germline CDR1 and CDR2: SGHDT and YYEEEE. The CDR3 has 14 residues. CDR3 sequence: CASSLSQVNEKLFF. The CDR3, as DNA: TGTGCCAGCAGCTTGAGCCAGGTTAATGAAAAACTGTTTTTT.